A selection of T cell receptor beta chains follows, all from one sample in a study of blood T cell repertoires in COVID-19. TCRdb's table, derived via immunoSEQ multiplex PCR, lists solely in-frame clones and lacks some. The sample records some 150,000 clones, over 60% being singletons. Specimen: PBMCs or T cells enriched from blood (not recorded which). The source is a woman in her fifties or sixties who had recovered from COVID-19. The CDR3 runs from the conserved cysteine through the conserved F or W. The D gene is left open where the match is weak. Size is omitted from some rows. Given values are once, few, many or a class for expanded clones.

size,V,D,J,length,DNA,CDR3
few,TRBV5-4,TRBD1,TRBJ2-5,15,TGTGCCAGCAGCACCACAACAGGGGGCTTGGAGACCCAGTACTTC,CASSTTTGGLETQYF
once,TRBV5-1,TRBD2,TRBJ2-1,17,TGCGCCAGCACCCACCAGCGGGGGTCCAGCTCCTACAATGAGCAGTTCTTC,CASTHQRGSSSYNEQFF
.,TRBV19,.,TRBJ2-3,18,TGTGCCAGTAGTAAAACCACACCCATGGCGGGTAGGACAGATACGCAGTATTTT,CASSKTTPMAGRTDTQYF
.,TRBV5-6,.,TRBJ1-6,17,TGTGCCAGCAGCTTGGAAGAGTTGCGGGATCGGGATTCACCCCTCCACTTT,CASSLEELRDRDSPLHF
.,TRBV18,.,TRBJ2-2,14,TGTGCCAGCTCCGGATCGGGAGAGGTCGGGGAGCTGTTTTTT,CASSGSGEVGELFF
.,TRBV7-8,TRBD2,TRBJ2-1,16,TGTGCCAGCAGTTATAGCGGGAGGAGCTCCTACAATGAGCAGTTCTTC,CASSYSGRSSYNEQFF
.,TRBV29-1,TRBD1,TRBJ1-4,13,TGCAGCGTTGGGGACAGCCTAGGTGAAAAACTGTTTTTT,CSVGDSLGEKLFF
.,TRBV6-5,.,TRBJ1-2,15,TGTGCCAGCAGTTACGGAGACAGGCCCTTGTATGGCTACACCTTC,CASSYGDRPLYGYTF
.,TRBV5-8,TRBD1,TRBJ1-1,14,TGTGCCCCAGGGGGGACAGGGGAGAGCACTGAAGCTTTCTTT,CAPGGTGESTEAFF
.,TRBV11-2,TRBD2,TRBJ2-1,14,TGTGCCAGCAGCCAAGGACTAGAATACAATGAGCAGTTCTTC,CASSQGLEYNEQFF
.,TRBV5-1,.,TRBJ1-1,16,TGCGCCAGCAGCTTGGGAGGCAGGGTGATGAACACTGAAGCTTTCTTT,CASSLGGRVMNTEAFF
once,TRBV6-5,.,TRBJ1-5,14,TGTGCCAGCAGTACCCGCCGGAGCAATCAGCCCCAGCATTTT,CASSTRRSNQPQHF
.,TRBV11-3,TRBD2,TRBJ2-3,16,TGTGCCAGCAGCTCCGGACTAGCGGGGGCTTCAGGTACGCAGTATTTT,CASSSGLAGASGTQYF
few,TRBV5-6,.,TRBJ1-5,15,TGTGCCAGCAGCCACTACAGGGTCGCCAATCAGCCCCAGCATTTT,CASSHYRVANQPQHF
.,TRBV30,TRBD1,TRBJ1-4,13,TGTGCCTGCGCACCGGACAGGGGGGAAAAACTGTTTTTT,CACAPDRGEKLFF
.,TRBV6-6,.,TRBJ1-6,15,TGTGCCAGCAGTCCCCCAGGCATATCCAACTCACCCCTCCACTTT,CASSPPGISNSPLHF
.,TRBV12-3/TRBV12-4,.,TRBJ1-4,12,TGTGCCAGCAGCCAATTTGGGGAGAAACTGTTTTTT,CASSQFGEKLFF
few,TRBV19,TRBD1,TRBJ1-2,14,TGTGCCAGTAGTACACAGGGGGCTGGCTATGGCTACACCTTC,CASSTQGAGYGYTF
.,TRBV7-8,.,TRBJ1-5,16,TGTGCCAGCAGCCCGGGACCCGCGGGAAGCAATCAGCCCCAGCATTTT,CASSPGPAGSNQPQHF
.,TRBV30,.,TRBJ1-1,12,TGTGCCTGGGATGACTCTAACACTGAAGCTTTCTTT,CAWDDSNTEAFF
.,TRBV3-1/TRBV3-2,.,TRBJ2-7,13,TGTGCCAGCAGCCAAGATCACAGTTACGAGCAGTACTTC,CASSQDHSYEQYF
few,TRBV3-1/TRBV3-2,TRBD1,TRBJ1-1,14,TGTGCCAGCAGCCTGACAGGGGGCAGGACTGAAGCTTTCTTT,CASSLTGGRTEAFF
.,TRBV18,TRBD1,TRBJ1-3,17,TGTGCCAGCTCACCTACCGGCCCGACAGGGCATGGAAACACCATATATTTT,CASSPTGPTGHGNTIYF
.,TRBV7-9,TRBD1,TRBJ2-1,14,TGTGCCAGCAGCTCACAGGGGGTCCCCAATGAGCAGTTCTTC,CASSSQGVPNEQFF
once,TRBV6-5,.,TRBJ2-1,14,TGTGCCAGCAGTTACTCGAGGGGGGGGAATGAGCAGTTCTTC,CASSYSRGGNEQFF
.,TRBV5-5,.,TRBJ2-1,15,TGTGCCAGCAGCTCCCGGGACTTAGTAAACAATGAGCAGTTCTTC,CASSSRDLVNNEQFF
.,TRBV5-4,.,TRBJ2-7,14,TGTGCCAGCAGCTTGGACGCAGGGCGCTACGAGCAGTACTTC,CASSLDAGRYEQYF
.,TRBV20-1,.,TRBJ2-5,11,TGCAGTGCTAGACCCCTAGAGACCCAGTACTTC,CSARPLETQYF
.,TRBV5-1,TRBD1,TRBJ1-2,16,TGCGCCAGCAGCTTGGATGAGGGGGCGTTCGGCTATGGCTACACCTTC,CASSLDEGAFGYGYTF
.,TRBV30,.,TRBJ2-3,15,TGTGCCTGGACCCGACTAGGAGGGGGCACAGATACGCAGTATTTT,CAWTRLGGGTDTQYF
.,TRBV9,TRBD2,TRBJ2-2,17,TGTGCCAGCAGCGTAGTGACTAGCGGGCCTTTGGCCGGGGAGCTGTTTTTT,CASSVVTSGPLAGELFF
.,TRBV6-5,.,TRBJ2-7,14,TGTGCCAGCAGCCAGGACCTCCCCGGGAACGAGCAGTACTTC,CASSQDLPGNEQYF
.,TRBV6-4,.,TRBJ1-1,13,TGTGCCAGCAGTGTAGATGGGAACACTGAAGCTTTCTTT,CASSVDGNTEAFF
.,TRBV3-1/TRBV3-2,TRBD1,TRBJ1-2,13,TGTGCCAGCAGCCCCAGGACAGGGAATGGCTACACCTTC,CASSPRTGNGYTF
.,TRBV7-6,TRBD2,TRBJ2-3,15,TGTGCCAGCAGCTTGCCGGGAGGAAGCACAGATACGCAGTATTTT,CASSLPGGSTDTQYF